This TCR beta chain came from a study of T cells after yellow fever vaccination. The V segment lost 8 bases and the J segment 4 bases; nucleotides outside the gene matches: 5. This CDR3 is built from 13 residues. Germline loops: CDR1 MDHEN, CDR2 SYDVKM. Each CDR3 protein gets one entry after TCRdb re-called the 5' RACE reads with MiXCR. Of about 510,000 distinct CDR3 sequences listed, 20% to 25% were seen once; the top ten hold less than 20%. A few counts support this clonotype. This specimen was PBMCs, taken roughly 20 days after the first yellow fever vaccination. The V call is TRBV28, the J call TRBJ2-3, with 8 nucleotides matching TRBD1. The clonotype comes from a man between 18 and 29 years old who received the YFV17D yellow fever vaccine. DNA for the CDR3: TGTGCCAGCCTCGGACAGGGTGCAGATACGCAGTATTTT. Its protein product is CASLGQGADTQYF.